This T cell receptor (beta chain) was sequenced during a study of identical twins. Study outcomes and limitations: In zero-insertion analyses, partial confounding could arise from invariant MAIT and iNKT cells.

This CDR3 contains 18 residues. Trimming pared 0 bases from V and 9 bases from J, leaving 24 bases between. The germline gives CDR1 LGHNA, CDR2 YNFKEQ. TCRdb re-derived calls from the 5' RACE reads in MiXCR, one entry per CDR3 protein. The table lists under 300,000 distinct CDR3 sequences, about 8.9% of them singletons. A word on this clonotype: What it binds is unknown.

These data were also reused for a study on yellow fever vaccine responses in identical twins.

The material sequenced was CD8+ T cells sorted from blood. The receptor comes from a woman aged 18-29 years in good health. This chain uses TRBV4-2 with TRBJ2-1, with D possibly being TRBD1 (6 bases). The CDR3 sequence: CASSQEGALTGGRGEQFF. The DNA for the CDR3 is TGTGCCAGCAGCCAAGAGGGGGCCCTGACCGGAGGTCGCGGTGAGCAGTTCTTC.